This T cell receptor beta chain was captured by sequencing in a study of blood T cell repertoires in COVID-19. Overall study context: Researchers got acute and convalescent COVID-19 samples from the United States, Italy and Spain. T cells, B-cell-depleted T cells, or PBMCs supplied cDNA or gDNA.

Generated by immunoSEQ multiplex PCR, the TCRdb table keeps only in-frame clones and is missing some. Of 40,000 or so clones in the sample, 92% were seen once. Trimming took 6 bases from V and 3 from J; bases not matched to a gene: 5. This CDR3 region has 14 residues. Germline V gives CDR1 SNHLY, CDR2 FYNNEI. The sequenced material came from peripheral blood. This clonotype originated in a human donor in a cohort sampled during active COVID-19. The chain uses TRBV2 and TRBJ2-1; 7 bases fit TRBD1. Written as DNA, the CDR3 is TGTGCCAGCAGCGATAGGACAGGCTACAATGAGCAGTTCTTC. It is translated as CASSDRTGYNEQFF.